Listed below are T cell receptor beta chains from one sample, sequenced in a study of T cell repertoires in cytomegalovirus infection. TCRdb fed the reads into MiXCR, producing one record per CDR3 protein. The sample contains about 180,000 distinct CDR3 sequences, around 15% of which appear only once. Sequencing was performed on PBMCs. The receptors were gathered from a human donor in good health (CMV status not recorded). Some clones in this sample may be carry-over from other donors' samples. CDR3s include the opening cysteine and the closing phenylalanine or tryptophan. D genes are given only for firm matches. A row's size may be missing; if present it is once, few, many or a size class.

d_call	clone_size	v_call	j_call	cdr3_aa	cdr3_nt
TRBD2	many	TRBV28	TRBJ2-1	CASTSSSLAGYKQFF	TGTGCCAGCACCTCCTCGAGCCTAGCGGGGTATAAGCAGTTCTTC
-	few	TRBV10-3	TRBJ1-2	CAIRAVNYGYTF	TGTGCCATCAGGGCAGTTAACTATGGCTACACCTTC
TRBD1	-	TRBV9	TRBJ1-1	CASSAIRTGGFTEAFF	TGTGCCAGCAGCGCGATTAGGACAGGGGGCTTCACTGAAGCTTTCTTT
TRBD2	many	TRBV7-2	TRBJ2-3	CASSFSGRAPTDTQYF	TGTGCCAGCAGCTTTAGCGGGAGAGCTCCCACAGATACGCAGTATTTT
TRBD2	-	TRBV28	TRBJ2-1	CASRLAGGWDEQFF	TGTGCCAGCAGGCTAGCGGGAGGGTGGGATGAGCAGTTCTTC
-	-	TRBV25-1	TRBJ1-1	CASRGSRPEAFF	TGTGCCAGCAGAGGGTCACGGCCTGAAGCTTTCTTT
-	few	TRBV5-4	TRBJ1-1	CASSSTPRGLNTEAFF	TGTGCCAGCAGCTCCACTCCTCGGGGTTTGAACACTGAAGCTTTCTTT
-	-	TRBV7-2	TRBJ1-2	CATKKEQINYGYTF	TGTGCTACAAAGAAGGAGCAGATTAACTATGGCTACACCTTC
-	many	TRBV7-3	TRBJ2-1	CASSLAGGPYNEQFF	TGTGCCAGCAGCTTAGCTGGCGGACCCTACAATGAGCAGTTCTTC
TRBD1	-	TRBV5-6	TRBJ1-1	CASRQPGQNTEALF	TGTGCCAGCAGGCAGCCGGGACAGAATACTGAAGCTCTCTTT
-	many	TRBV14	TRBJ2-1	CASSQDDRRSLPYNEQFF	TGTGCCAGCAGCCAAGACGACCGGCGCTCACTTCCCTACAATGAGCAGTTCTTC
TRBD1	many	TRBV7-9	TRBJ2-1	CASSSPLLRDRRYNEQFF	TGTGCCAGCAGCTCTCCATTACTTCGGGACAGGAGATACAATGAGCAGTTCTTC
-	many	TRBV12-3/TRBV12-4	TRBJ2-5	CASSLRAETQYF	TGTGCCAGCAGTTTGAGGGCAGAGACCCAGTACTTC
TRBD2	-	TRBV5-5	TRBJ2-5	CASSWGDSGGPRGTQYF	TGTGCCAGCAGCTGGGGGGATAGCGGGGGGCCAAGGGGGACCCAGTACTTC
-	few	TRBV7-2	TRBJ1-6	CASSLIRKPLHF	TGTGCCAGCAGCTTAATTAGGAAACCCCTCCACTTT
TRBD2	few	TRBV11-2	TRBJ2-3	CASIPQAGGQSLLDTQYF	TGTGCCAGCATCCCCCAAGCGGGGGGTCAAAGCCTATTGGATACGCAGTATTTT
-	-	TRBV28	TRBJ1-1	CASSLGGPNTEAFF	TGTGCCAGCAGTTTGGGGGGCCCCAACACTGAAGCTTTCTTT
-	many	TRBV7-9	TRBJ2-3	CASSLELGTQYF	TGTGCCAGCAGCTTAGAGTTAGGTACGCAGTATTTT
-	-	TRBV20-1	TRBJ2-3	CSASPPITADTQYF	TGCAGTGCTTCCCCCCCGATAACGGCAGATACGCAGTATTTT
-	-	TRBV28	TRBJ2-3	CASSLYGSYTDTQYF	TGTGCCAGCAGTTTATATGGATCCTACACAGATACGCAGTATTTT
TRBD1	-	TRBV18	TRBJ2-7	CASSLSGTGTSEQYF	TGTGCCAGCTCACTGTCCGGGACAGGGACGAGCGAGCAGTACTTC
-	-	TRBV6-5	TRBJ1-1	CASRRDPAMNTEAFF	TGTGCCAGCAGGCGGGACCCGGCGATGAACACTGAAGCTTTCTTT
-	many	TRBV7-2	TRBJ2-3	CASSRLPADTQYF	TGTGCCAGCAGCCGACTGCCCGCAGATACGCAGTATTTT
-	few	TRBV12-5	TRBJ2-2	CASGLGAGTKAELFF	TGTGCTAGTGGGTTAGGGGCAGGTACTAAGGCGGAGCTGTTTTTT
-	few	TRBV12-5	TRBJ1-5	CASGSPQPQHF	TGTGCTAGTGGTTCACCCCAGCCCCAGCATTTT
-	-	TRBV6-1	TRBJ2-7	CASSSRTFSYEQYF	TGTGCCAGCAGCTCGCGGACTTTCTCCTACGAGCAGTACTTC
TRBD1	-	TRBV29-1	TRBJ1-2	CSVRQGIRGYTF	TGCAGCGTCCGACAGGGAATTCGGGGCTACACCTTC
-	many	TRBV11-1	TRBJ1-1	CASSLEGGNTEAFF	TGTGCCAGCAGCTTGGAAGGCGGGAACACTGAAGCTTTCTTT
-	many	TRBV7-2	TRBJ2-7	CATSREPSSYEQYF	TGTGCAACCAGCCGGGAGCCCAGCTCCTACGAGCAGTACTTC
-	-	TRBV20-1	TRBJ1-5	CSASWGGSNQPQHF	TGCAGTGCTAGTTGGGGAGGGAGCAATCAGCCCCAGCATTTT
-	many	TRBV12-5	TRBJ1-2	CASGPTGPTNGYTF	TGTGCTAGTGGCCCTACAGGGCCAACAAATGGCTACACCTTC
-	-	TRBV13	TRBJ1-5	CASSFRPEGQPQHF	TGTGCCAGCAGCTTTAGACCTGAGGGACAGCCCCAGCATTTT